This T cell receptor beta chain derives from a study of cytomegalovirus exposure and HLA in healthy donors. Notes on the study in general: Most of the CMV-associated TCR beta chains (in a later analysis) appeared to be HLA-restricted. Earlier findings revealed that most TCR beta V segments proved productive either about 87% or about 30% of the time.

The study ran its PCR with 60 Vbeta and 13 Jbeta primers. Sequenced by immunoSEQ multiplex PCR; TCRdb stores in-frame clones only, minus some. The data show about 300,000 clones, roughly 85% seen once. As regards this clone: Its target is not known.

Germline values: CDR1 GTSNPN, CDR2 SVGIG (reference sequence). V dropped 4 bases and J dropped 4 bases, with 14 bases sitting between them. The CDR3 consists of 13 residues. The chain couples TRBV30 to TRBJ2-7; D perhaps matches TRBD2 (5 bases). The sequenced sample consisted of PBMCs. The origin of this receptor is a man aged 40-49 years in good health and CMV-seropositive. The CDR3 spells CAWIGRTSYEQYF. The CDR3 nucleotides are TGTGCCTGGATAGGACGGACTTCATACGAGCAGTACTTC.